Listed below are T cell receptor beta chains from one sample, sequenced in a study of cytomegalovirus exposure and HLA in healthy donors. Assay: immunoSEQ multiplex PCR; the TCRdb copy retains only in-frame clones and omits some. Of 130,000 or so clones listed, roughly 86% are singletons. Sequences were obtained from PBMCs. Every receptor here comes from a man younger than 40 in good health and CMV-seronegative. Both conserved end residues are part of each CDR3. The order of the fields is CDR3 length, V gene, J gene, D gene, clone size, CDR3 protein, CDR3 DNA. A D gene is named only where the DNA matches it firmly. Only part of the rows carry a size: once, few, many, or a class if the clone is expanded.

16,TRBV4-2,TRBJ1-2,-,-,CASSRPGEGGNYGYTF,TGTGCCAGCAGCCGCCCTGGCGAGGGCGGAAACTATGGCTACACCTTC
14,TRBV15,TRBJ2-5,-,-,CATSRVGGTETQYF,TGTGCCACCAGCAGAGTCGGGGGAACCGAGACCCAGTACTTC
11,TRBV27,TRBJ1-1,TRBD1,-,CASGFRGQAFF,TGTGCCAGCGGCTTCAGGGGGCAAGCTTTCTTT
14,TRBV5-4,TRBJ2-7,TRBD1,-,CASSPDRGGPAQYF,TGTGCCAGCAGCCCGGACAGGGGGGGGCCGGCGCAGTACTTC
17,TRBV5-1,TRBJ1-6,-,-,CASSLSSSGEIGSPLHF,TGCGCCAGCAGCTTGTCAAGTTCCGGGGAAATTGGGTCACCCCTCCACTTT
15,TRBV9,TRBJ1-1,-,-,CASSVFWARPSEAFF,TGTGCCAGCAGCGTCTTTTGGGCCCGACCATCTGAAGCTTTCTTT
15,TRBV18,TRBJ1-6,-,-,CASSPPGGLNSPLHF,TGTGCCAGCTCACCACCGGGGGGGCTAAATTCACCCCTCCACTTT
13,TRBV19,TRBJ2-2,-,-,CASSIEVSGELFF,TGTGCCAGTAGTATTGAGGTTTCCGGGGAGCTGTTTTTT
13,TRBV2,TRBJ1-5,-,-,CASRSRVNQPQHF,TGTGCCAGCAGAAGTCGGGTGAATCAGCCCCAGCATTTT
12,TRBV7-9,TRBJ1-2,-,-,CASSPTGRGYTF,TGTGCCAGCAGCCCCACGGGTCGAGGCTACACCTTC
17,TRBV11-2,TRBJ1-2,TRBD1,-,CASSLGPFTGGSYGYTF,TGTGCCAGCAGCTTAGGGCCCTTCACAGGGGGCTCCTATGGCTACACCTTC
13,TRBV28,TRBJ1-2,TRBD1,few,CASIGTGDYGYTF,TGTGCCAGCATAGGGACAGGGGACTATGGCTACACCTTC
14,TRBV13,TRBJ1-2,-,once,CASSPRGRTYGYTF,TGTGCCAGCAGCCCCAGGGGACGGACCTATGGCTACACCTTC
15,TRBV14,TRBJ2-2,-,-,CASSQVQGPTGELFF,TGTGCCAGCAGCCAAGTACAGGGTCCGACCGGGGAGCTGTTTTTT
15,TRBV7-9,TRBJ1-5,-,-,CASSLGDSNYQPQHF,TGTGCCAGCAGCTTAGGAGACAGCAACTATCAGCCCCAGCATTTT
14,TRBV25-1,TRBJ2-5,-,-,CASSNAALGETQYF,TGTGCCAGCAGCAATGCGGCCCTAGGAGAGACCCAGTACTTC
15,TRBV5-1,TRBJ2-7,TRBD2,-,CASSPTGTTSYEQYF,TGCGCCAGCAGCCCGACCGGGACTACTTCCTACGAGCAGTACTTC
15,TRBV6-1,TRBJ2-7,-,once,CASSGDRGGVYEQYF,TGTGCCAGCAGTGGCGACAGGGGAGGGGTCTACGAGCAGTACTTC
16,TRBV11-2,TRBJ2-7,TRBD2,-,CASSLVPSGPSYEQYF,TGTGCCAGCAGCTTAGTCCCTAGCGGGCCATCCTACGAGCAGTACTTC
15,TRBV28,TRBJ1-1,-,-,CASRLTGIGNTEAFF,TGTGCCAGCAGGCTAACAGGGATTGGAAACACTGAAGCTTTCTTT